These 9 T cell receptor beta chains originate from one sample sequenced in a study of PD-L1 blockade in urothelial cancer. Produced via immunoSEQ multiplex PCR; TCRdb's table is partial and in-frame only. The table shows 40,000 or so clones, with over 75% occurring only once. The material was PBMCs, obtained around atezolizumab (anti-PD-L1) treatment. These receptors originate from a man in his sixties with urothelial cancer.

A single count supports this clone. The CDR3 region is CASSPGTGRETQYF. CDR3 sequence (DNA): TGTGCCAGCAGCCCTGGGACAGGGCGGGAGACCCAGTACTTC. The chain carries TRBV5-5 and TRBJ2-5; 9 bases are shared with TRBD1. Germline-derived CDR1 and CDR2 are SGHKS and YYEKEE (reference sequence). The CDR3 is 14 residues long. V shed 4 bases and J 5 bases; nucleotides not matched to a gene: 6.

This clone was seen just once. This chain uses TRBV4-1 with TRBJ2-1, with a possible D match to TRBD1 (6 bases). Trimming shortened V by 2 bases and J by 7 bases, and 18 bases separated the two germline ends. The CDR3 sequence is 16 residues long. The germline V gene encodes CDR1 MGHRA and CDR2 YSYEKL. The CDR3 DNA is TGCGCCAGCAGCCAACCCAGACAGGATCGATCTAATGAGCAGTTCTTC. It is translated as CASSQPRQDRSNEQFF.

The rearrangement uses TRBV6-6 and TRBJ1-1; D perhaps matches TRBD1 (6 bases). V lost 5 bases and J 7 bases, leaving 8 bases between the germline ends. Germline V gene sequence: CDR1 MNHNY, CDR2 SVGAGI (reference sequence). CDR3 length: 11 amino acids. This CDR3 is CASSRQDEAFF. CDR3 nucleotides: TGTGCCAGCAGTCGACAGGATGAAGCTTTCTTT.

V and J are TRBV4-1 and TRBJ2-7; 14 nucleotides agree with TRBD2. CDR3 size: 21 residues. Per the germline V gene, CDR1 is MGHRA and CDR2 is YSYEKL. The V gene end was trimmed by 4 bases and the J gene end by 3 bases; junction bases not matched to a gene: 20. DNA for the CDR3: TGCGCCAGCAGCCGAATACCGGGACTAGCGGGGGTAGGGCCCAAGATCTACGAGCAGTACTTC. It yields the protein CASSRIPGLAGVGPKIYEQYF.

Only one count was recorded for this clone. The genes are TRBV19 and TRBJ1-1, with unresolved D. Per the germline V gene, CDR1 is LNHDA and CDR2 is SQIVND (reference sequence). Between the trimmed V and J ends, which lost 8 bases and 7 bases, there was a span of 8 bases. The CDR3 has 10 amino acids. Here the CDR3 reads CASARGEAFF. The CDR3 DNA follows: TGTGCCAGTGCCCGGGGTGAAGCTTTCTTT.

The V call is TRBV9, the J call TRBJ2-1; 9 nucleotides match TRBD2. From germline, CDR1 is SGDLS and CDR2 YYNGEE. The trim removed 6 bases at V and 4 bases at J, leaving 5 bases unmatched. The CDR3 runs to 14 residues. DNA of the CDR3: TGTGCCAGCACTCCGCTAGCGGGGTACAATGAGCAGTTCTTC. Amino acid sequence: CASTPLAGYNEQFF. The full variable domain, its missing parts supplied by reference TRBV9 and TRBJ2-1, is DSGVTQTPKHLITATGQRVTLRCSPRSGDLSVYWYQQSLDQGLQFLIQYYNGEERAKGNILERFSAQQFPDLHSELNLSSLELGDSALYFCASTPLAGYNEQFFGPGTRLTVL.

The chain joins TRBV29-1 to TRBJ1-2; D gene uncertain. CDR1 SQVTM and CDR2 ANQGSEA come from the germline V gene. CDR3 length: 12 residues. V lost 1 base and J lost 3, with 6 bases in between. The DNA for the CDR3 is TGCAGCGTTGAAGTCGGAGACTATGGCTACACCTTC. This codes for CSVEVGDYGYTF.

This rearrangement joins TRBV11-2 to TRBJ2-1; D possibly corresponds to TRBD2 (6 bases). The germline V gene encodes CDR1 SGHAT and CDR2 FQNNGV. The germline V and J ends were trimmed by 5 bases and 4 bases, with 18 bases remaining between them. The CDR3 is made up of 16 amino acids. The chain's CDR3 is CASSDRGGAGYNEQFF. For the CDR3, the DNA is TGTGCCAGCAGCGACAGAGGAGGGGCTGGTTACAATGAGCAGTTCTTC.

The CDR3 loop reads CASSQTWDRNTGELFF. Here the CDR3 DNA reads TGTGCCAGCAGCCAAACGTGGGACAGAAACACCGGGGAGCTGTTTTTT. The chain employs TRBV7-9 and TRBJ2-2; 7 bases agree with TRBD1. Germline V CDR1 and CDR2: SEHNR, FQNEAQ (reference sequence). V was pared by 5 bases and J by 2 bases, with 8 bases of the junction left unmatched. The CDR3 runs 16 residues.